This T cell receptor beta chain was sequenced in a study of blood T cell repertoires in COVID-19. Background on the study: Acute-phase and convalescent COVID-19 samples originated in the United States, Italy and Spain. Nucleic acid was either cDNA or gDNA, and it came from T cells, B-cell-depleted T cells, or PBMCs.

As handled by the study authors: Reference gene primer amplification yielded estimated nucleated cell counts. Measured with immunoSEQ multiplex PCR; TCRdb has only the in-frame clones, and not every one. D and trimming were read from the DNA, whereas the V and J calls and clone size are those reported in that table. This sample has 30,000 to 50,000 clones; roughly nine tenths occur once, and the top ten carry 15% to 18%. CDR1 LNHDA and CDR2 SQIVND come from the germline V gene (reference sequence). The CDR3 length is 16 residues. Trimming cost V 4 bases and J 5 bases, with 21 bases left between them.

The V gene is TRBV19, the J gene TRBJ2-7, with D maybe TRBD1 (6 bases). Sample: peripheral blood. The TCR comes from a woman younger than 45 in a cohort sampled during active COVID-19. In DNA form, the CDR3 reads TGTGCCAGTAGTAAGGGGCTCGAGGCAGGGGCCCACGAGCAGTACTTC. The encoded protein is CASSKGLEAGAHEQYF.